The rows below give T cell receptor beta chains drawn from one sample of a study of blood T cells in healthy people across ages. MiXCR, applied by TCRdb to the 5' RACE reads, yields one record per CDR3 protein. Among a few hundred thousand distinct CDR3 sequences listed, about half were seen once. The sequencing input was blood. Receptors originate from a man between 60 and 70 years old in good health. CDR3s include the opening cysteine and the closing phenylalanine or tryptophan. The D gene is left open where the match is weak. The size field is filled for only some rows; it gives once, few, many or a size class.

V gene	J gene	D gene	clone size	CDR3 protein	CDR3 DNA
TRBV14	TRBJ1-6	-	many	CASSQETAYNSPLHF	TGTGCCAGCAGCCAAGAAACGGCCTATAATTCACCCCTCCACTTT
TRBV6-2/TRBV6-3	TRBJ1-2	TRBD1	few	CASKLTGTRYGYTF	TGTGCCAGCAAACTGACAGGGACTCGCTATGGCTACACCTTC
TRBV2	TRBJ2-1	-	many	CASKDRGLGSYNEQFF	TGTGCCAGCAAAGATCGGGGTCTCGGTTCCTACAATGAGCAGTTCTTC
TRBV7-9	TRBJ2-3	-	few	CASSLPVGGHTDTQYF	TGTGCCAGCAGCCTACCTGTGGGGGGGCACACAGATACGCAGTATTTT
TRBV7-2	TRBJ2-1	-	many	CASSPTGQWGLGHEQFF	TGTGCCAGCAGCCCAACAGGACAGTGGGGTTTGGGGCATGAGCAGTTCTTC
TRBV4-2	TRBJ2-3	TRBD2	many	CASSQDYAGGDTDTQYF	TGTGCCAGCAGCCAAGATTACGCGGGAGGTGACACGGATACGCAGTATTTT
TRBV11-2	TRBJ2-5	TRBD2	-	CASSLGGGGKETQYF	TGTGCCAGCAGTTTGGGAGGCGGGGGAAAAGAGACCCAGTACTTC
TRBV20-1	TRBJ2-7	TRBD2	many	CSARGRLAGVPYEQYF	TGCAGTGCTAGGGGGCGTCTAGCGGGAGTCCCCTACGAGCAGTACTTC
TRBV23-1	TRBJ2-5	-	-	CASRGLFLAGGVETQYF	TGCGCCAGCAGGGGCCTGTTCCTCGCCGGGGGAGTTGAGACCCAGTACTTC
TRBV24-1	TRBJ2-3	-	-	CATSDPGDTQYF	TGTGCCACCAGTGATCCTGGAGATACGCAGTATTTT
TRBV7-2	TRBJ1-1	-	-	CASSRYPRDTSGTEAFF	TGTGCCAGCAGCCGGTATCCCCGGGACACCTCGGGCACTGAAGCTTTCTTT
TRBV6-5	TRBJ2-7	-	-	CASRDSTLYEQYF	TGTGCCAGCAGGGACAGCACGCTCTACGAGCAGTACTTC
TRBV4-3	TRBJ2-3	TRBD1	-	CASSQQGQGGITDTQYF	TGCGCCAGCAGCCAACAGGGACAGGGGGGGATCACAGATACGCAGTATTTT
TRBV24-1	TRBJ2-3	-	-	CATSDHDRGGPDTQYF	TGTGCCACCAGTGACCACGACAGGGGAGGGCCAGATACGCAGTATTTT
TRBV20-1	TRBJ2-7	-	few	CSVPGQNSYEQYF	TGCAGTGTTCCCGGACAGAACTCCTACGAGCAGTACTTC
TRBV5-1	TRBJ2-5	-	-	CASSLALASRVGPGETQYF	TGCGCCAGCAGCTTGGCCCTAGCATCCAGAGTGGGACCGGGGGAGACCCAGTACTTC
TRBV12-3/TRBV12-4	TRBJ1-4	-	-	CASSPTVTTNEKLFF	TGTGCCAGCAGCCCGACGGTGACAACTAATGAAAAACTGTTTTTT
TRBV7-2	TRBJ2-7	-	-	CASSLQRYEQYF	TGTGCCAGCAGCTTACAGCGCTACGAGCAGTACTTC
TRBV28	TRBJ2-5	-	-	CASSLWGGDNNEQYF	TGTGCCAGCAGTTTATGGGGAGGGGACAATAATGAGCAGTACTTC
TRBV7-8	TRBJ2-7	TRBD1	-	CASSQDREDEQCF	TGTGCCAGCAGCCAAGACAGGGAAGATGAGCAGTGCTTC
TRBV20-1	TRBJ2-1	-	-	CSASSWALPNEQFF	TGCAGTGCCTCGTCTTGGGCCCTCCCCAATGAGCAGTTCTTC
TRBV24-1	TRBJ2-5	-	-	CATSDRRPAQETQYF	TGTGCCACCAGTGATCGTCGGCCAGCGCAAGAGACCCAGTACTTC
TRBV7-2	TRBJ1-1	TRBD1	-	CASSLRDRLNTEAFF	TGTGCCAGCAGCTTACGGGACAGATTGAACACTGAAGCTTTCTTT
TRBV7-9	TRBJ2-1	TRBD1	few	CASSPQGVTFF	TGTGCCAGCAGCCCCCAGGGGGTGACGTTCTTC
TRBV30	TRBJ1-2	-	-	CAWSPPGGKGDGYTF	TGTGCCTGGAGTCCTCCGGGAGGGAAAGGTGATGGCTACACCTTC
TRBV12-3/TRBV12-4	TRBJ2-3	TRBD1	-	CASRISLGQYADTQYF	TGTGCCAGCAGAATTTCCCTGGGACAGTACGCAGATACGCAGTATTTT
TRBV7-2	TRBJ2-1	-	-	CASSAVEDSGETQFF	TGTGCCAGCAGCGCGGTAGAGGACTCCGGGGAGACCCAGTTCTTC
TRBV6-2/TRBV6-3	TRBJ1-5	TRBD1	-	CASSVSSGQRNSNQPQHF	TGTGCCAGCAGCGTTAGCTCGGGACAGCGAAATAGCAATCAGCCCCAGCATTTT
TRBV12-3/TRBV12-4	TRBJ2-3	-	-	CASSPQGLRTDTQYF	TGTGCCAGCAGTCCGCAGGGGCTACGCACAGATACGCAGTATTTT
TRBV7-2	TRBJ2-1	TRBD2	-	CASSLGRERDIYNEQFF	TGTGCCAGCAGCTTAGGCCGGGAGCGGGATATTTACAATGAGCAGTTCTTC
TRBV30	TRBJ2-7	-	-	CAGTTGYEQYF	TGTGCCGGGACGACAGGCTACGAGCAGTACTTC
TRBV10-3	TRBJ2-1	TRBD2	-	CAAQAGGSNNEQFF	TGTGCCGCCCAGGCGGGAGGGTCAAACAATGAGCAGTTCTTC
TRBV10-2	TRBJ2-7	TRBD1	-	CASSATGGTYEQYF	TGCGCCAGCAGTGCTACAGGGGGTACCTACGAGCAGTACTTC
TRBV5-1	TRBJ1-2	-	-	CASSLAEGLNGYTF	TGCGCCAGCAGCTTGGCGGAGGGACTGAACGGCTACACCTTC
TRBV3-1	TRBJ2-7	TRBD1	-	CASSQPTGGGSYEQYF	TGTGCCAGCAGCCAACCGACAGGGGGTGGCTCCTACGAGCAGTACTTC
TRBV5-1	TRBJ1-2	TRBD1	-	CASSPRTGFNYGYTF	TGCGCCAGCAGCCCACGGACAGGGTTTAACTATGGCTACACCTTC
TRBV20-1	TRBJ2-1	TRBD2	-	CSARSGAASGYNEQFF	TGCAGTGCTAGATCTGGAGCGGCTAGCGGCTACAATGAGCAGTTCTTC
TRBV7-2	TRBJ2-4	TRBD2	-	CASSSTGLAGGPQNIQYF	TGTGCCAGCAGCTCCACCGGGTTAGCGGGAGGGCCCCAAAACATTCAGTACTTC
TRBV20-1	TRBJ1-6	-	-	CSASRAQAGKEANSPLHF	TGCAGTGCTAGTAGGGCCCAGGCTGGAAAAGAAGCTAATTCACCCCTCCACTTT
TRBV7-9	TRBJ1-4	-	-	CASSLGRDIEKLFF	TGTGCCAGCAGCTTAGGCCGGGACATCGAAAAACTGTTTTTT
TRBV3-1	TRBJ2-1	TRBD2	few	CASSQDYGTSGTYEQFF	TGTGCCAGCAGCCAAGATTACGGGACTAGCGGGACGTATGAGCAGTTCTTC
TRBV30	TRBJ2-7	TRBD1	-	CAWSGQGVRYEQYF	TGTGCCTGGAGTGGACAGGGCGTCAGGTACGAGCAGTACTTC
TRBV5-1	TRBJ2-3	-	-	CASSFRQGTDTQYF	TGCGCCAGCAGCTTCCGACAGGGCACAGATACGCAGTATTTT
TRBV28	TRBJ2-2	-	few	CASRRDTGELFF	TGTGCCAGCCGCAGGGACACCGGGGAGCTGTTTTTT
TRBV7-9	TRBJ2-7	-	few	CASSEYGAFPPYEQYF	TGTGCCAGCAGCGAATACGGGGCTTTTCCCCCCTACGAGCAGTACTTC
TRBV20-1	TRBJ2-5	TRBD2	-	CSALSSGGAGETQYF	TGCAGTGCCCTCTCCAGCGGGGGGGCTGGGGAGACCCAGTACTTC
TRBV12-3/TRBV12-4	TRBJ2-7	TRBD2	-	CASGLAGYEQYF	TGTGCCTCAGGGCTAGCGGGCTACGAGCAGTACTTC
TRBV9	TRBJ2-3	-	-	CASSPTGHSTDTQYF	TGTGCCAGCAGCCCTACGGGACACAGCACAGATACGCAGTATTTT
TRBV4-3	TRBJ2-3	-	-	CASSPSSRSDTQYF	TGCGCCAGCAGCCCGTCCTCTAGGTCCGATACGCAGTATTTT
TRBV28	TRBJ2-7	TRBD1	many	CASSSPGQVHYEQYF	TGTGCCAGCAGTTCCCCCGGACAGGTTCACTACGAGCAGTACTTC
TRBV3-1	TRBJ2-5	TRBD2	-	CASSQIRLAGNQETRYF	TGTGCCAGCAGCCAAATACGACTAGCGGGCAACCAAGAGACCCGGTACTTC
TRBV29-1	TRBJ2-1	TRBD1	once	CSVETGTGVREQFF	TGCAGCGTTGAAACCGGGACAGGGGTTCGCGAGCAGTTCTTC
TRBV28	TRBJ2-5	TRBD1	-	CASSLSGTGGPPQETQYF	TGTGCCAGCAGTTTGTCCGGGACAGGGGGCCCCCCCCAAGAGACCCAGTACTTC
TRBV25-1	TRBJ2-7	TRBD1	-	CASSESPQGVTYEQYF	TGTGCCAGCAGTGAATCACCGCAGGGGGTGACCTACGAGCAGTACTTC
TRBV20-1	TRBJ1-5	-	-	CSASVLGNQPQHF	TGCAGTGCTAGTGTTTTGGGGAATCAGCCCCAGCATTTT